These T cell receptor beta chains were read from a single sample in a study of T cells in localized non-small cell lung cancer. Assay: immunoSEQ multiplex PCR; the TCRdb copy retains only in-frame clones and omits some. Of tens of thousands of clones listed, around 84% are singletons. Source: peripheral blood, taken before any cancer treatment. The receptors derive from a female donor aged 60 or older with stage I lung adenocarcinoma. The CDR3 runs from the conserved cysteine through the conserved F or W. The D gene is left open where the match is weak. Clone size is stated in some rows and not others, as once, few, many or a class when expanded.

clone_size	d_call	v_call	j_call	cdr3_aa	cdr3_nt
-	-	TRBV11-2	TRBJ2-2	CASSLVSRVGELFF	TGTGCCAGCAGCTTAGTATCAAGGGTCGGGGAGCTGTTTTTT
-	TRBD2	TRBV18	TRBJ2-2	CASSPFSGVTTGELFF	TGTGCCAGCTCACCTTTTAGCGGGGTAACGACCGGGGAGCTGTTTTTT
once	-	TRBV12-2	TRBJ2-3	CASRLVRGRREGGDTQYF	TGTGCAAGTCGCTTAGTAAGGGGTCGCCGGGAGGGCGGAGATACGCAGTATTTT
-	-	TRBV29-1	TRBJ2-3	CSTLIDGGHQDTQYF	TGCAGCACCCTGATTGATGGGGGGCATCAAGATACGCAGTATTTT
-	-	TRBV27	TRBJ2-5	CASSPDGLQETQYF	TGTGCCAGCAGCCCGGACGGACTCCAAGAGACCCAGTACTTC
-	-	TRBV7-2	TRBJ1-2	CASSPASGGYTF	TGTGCCAGCAGCCCAGCTTCGGGAGGCTACACCTTC
-	-	TRBV5-1	TRBJ2-1	CASSPDLWSYNEQFF	TGCGCCAGCAGCCCGGATCTGTGGTCCTACAATGAGCAGTTCTTC
-	-	TRBV6-1	TRBJ1-2	CASSDNGSPNYGYTF	TGTGCCAGCAGTGACAACGGGTCCCCTAACTATGGCTACACCTTC
-	-	TRBV19	TRBJ1-6	CASRAGQNNSPLHF	TGTGCCAGTAGAGCCGGGCAGAATAATTCACCCCTCCACTTT
-	TRBD1	TRBV11-1	TRBJ1-2	CASSLEGQGNYGYTF	TGTGCCAGCAGCTTGGAGGGACAGGGCAACTATGGCTACACCTTC
-	-	TRBV2	TRBJ1-4	CASTGQTTTNEKLFF	TGTGCCAGCACCGGACAGACGACAACTAATGAAAAACTGTTTTTT
-	TRBD2	TRBV13	TRBJ2-7	CASSPAPATSGITYEQYF	TGTGCCAGCAGCCCCGCCCCCGCGACTAGCGGGATTACCTACGAGCAGTACTTC